This T cell receptor (beta chain) was identified in a study of CD8+CD57+ T cells in acquired aplastic anemia. It was genomic DNA that served as the template for profiling TCR beta VDJ and CDR3. TCRdb re-derived calls from the reads in MiXCR, one entry per CDR3 protein. This sample carries about 41,000 distinct CDR3 sequences, 60% to 70% of them seen once, and the ten largest clones take roughly 60%. Study-wide results and limits: It was found that twenty-nine CD8+ CDR3 sequences were shared between patients and controls.

V gave up 5 bases and J gave up 8 bases; unmatched junction bases: 7. CDR3 length equals 13 residues. A word on this clonotype: Antigen specificity is unknown.

Patients sequenced had flow cytometry evidence of CD8+CD57+ cell expansion. Patients were treatment-naive when blood was sampled. Input material: sorted CD4+, CD8+, or CD8+CD57+ T cells (not recorded which) from PBMCs. This chain connects TRBV12-3 or TRBV12-4 to TRBJ1-2; TRBD1 aligns across 8 bases. This sequence originates from a human donor with aplastic anemia. CDR3 sequence (DNA): TGTGCCAGCAGTCCCCGACAGGGGAGCGGCTACACCTTC. Its translation: CASSPRQGSGYTF.